This T cell receptor (beta chain) was identified during a study of blood T cell repertoires in COVID-19. At the level of the study: COVID-19 samples collected from the United States, Italy and Spain covered acute and convalescent phases. Sample material is recorded as cDNA or gDNA derived from T cells, B-cell-depleted T cells, or PBMCs.

In this sample, this clone turned up a few times. How the authors handled the data: Scientists estimated how many nucleated cells there were by amplifying reference gene primers. Data came from immunoSEQ multiplex PCR; TCRdb stores just in-frame clones and leaves some out. The DNA gave D and trimming, while V, J and clone size come from that table. The sample lists around 270,000 clones, 80% to 90% seen once, with about 0.8% in the top ten. V dropped 6 bases and J dropped 4 bases, with 12 bases sitting between them. The CDR3 totals 13 residues. Germline CDR1 MNHEY, CDR2 SMNVEV (reference sequence). Sequenced: peripheral blood. This chain joins TRBV27 and TRBJ1-1; a weak D match, TRBD1 (6 bases). This clonotype was obtained from a man aged 25-40 years with acute or convalescent COVID-19. CDR3 nucleotide sequence: TGTGCCAGCAGACTAGGACAGATCACTGAAGCTTTCTTT. This sequence encodes CASRLGQITEAFF.